This TCR beta chain stems from a study of human T cells and chemical hapten exposure. Study background: On roughly 2 cm by roughly 2 cm of upper inner arm skin, sensitization was performed with 2% DPC.

The time point is: patch test 2, 6 weeks after DPC sensitization. Treatment here: therapeutic diphenylcyclopropenone sensitization with weekly scalp DPC. TCRdb processed the RACE reads anew with MiXCR; each CDR3 protein has one entry. The table includes roughly 120,000 distinct CDR3 sequences, roughly a tenth detected once. This clonotype was counted only a few times. With 3 bases removed from V and 7 bases from J, the gap between germline ends came to 19 bases. This CDR3 is 16 amino acids long. CDR1 is SGHNT and CDR2 is YYREEE in the germline V gene (reference sequence). The TCR was taken from a woman in her thirties or forties with alopecia areata. Some clones in this sample may be carry-over from other donors' samples. Sample: whole blood, taken in connection with sensitization to the hapten diphenylcyclopropenone (DPC). The rearrangement links TRBV5-4 to TRBJ1-4; D possibly corresponds to TRBD1 (5 bases). CDR3 sequence: CASSSKQARGTEKLFF. CDR3 DNA: TGTGCCAGCAGCTCTAAACAGGCGAGGGGCACTGAAAAACTGTTTTTT.